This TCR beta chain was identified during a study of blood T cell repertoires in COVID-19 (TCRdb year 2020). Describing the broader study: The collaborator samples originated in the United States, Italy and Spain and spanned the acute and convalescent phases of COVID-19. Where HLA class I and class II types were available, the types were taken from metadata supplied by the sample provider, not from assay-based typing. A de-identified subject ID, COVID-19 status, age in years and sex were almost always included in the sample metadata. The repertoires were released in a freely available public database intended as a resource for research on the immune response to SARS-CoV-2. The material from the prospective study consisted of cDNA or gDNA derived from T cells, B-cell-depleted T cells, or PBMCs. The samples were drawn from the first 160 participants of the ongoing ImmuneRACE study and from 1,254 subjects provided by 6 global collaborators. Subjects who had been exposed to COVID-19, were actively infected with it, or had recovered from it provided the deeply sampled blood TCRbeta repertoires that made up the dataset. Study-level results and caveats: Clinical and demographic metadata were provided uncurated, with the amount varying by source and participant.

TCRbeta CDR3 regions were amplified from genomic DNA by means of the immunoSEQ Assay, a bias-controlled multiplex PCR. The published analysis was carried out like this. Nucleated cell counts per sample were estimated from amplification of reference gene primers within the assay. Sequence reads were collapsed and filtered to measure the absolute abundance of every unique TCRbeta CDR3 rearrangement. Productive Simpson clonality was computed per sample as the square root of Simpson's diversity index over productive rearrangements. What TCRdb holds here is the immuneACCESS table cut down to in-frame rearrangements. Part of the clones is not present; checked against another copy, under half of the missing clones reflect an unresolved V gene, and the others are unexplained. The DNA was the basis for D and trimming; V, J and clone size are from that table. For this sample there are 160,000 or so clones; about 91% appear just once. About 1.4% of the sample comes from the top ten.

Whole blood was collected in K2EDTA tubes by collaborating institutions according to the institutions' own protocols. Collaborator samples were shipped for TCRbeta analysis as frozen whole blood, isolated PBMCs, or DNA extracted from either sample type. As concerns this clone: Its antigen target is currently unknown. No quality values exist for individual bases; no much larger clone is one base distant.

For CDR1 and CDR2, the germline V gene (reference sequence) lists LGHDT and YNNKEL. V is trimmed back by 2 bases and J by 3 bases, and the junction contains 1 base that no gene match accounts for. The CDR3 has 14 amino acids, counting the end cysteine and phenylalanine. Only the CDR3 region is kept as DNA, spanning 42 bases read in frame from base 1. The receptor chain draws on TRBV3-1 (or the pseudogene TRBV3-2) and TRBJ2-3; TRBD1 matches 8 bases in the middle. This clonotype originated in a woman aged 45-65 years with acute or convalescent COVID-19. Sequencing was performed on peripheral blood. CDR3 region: CASSQQGATDTQYF. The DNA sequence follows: TGTGCCAGCAGCCAACAGGGGGCAACAGATACGCAGTATTTT.